The rows below give T cell receptor beta chains drawn from one sample of a study of cytomegalovirus exposure and HLA in healthy donors. The assay was immunoSEQ multiplex PCR, and TCRdb's table has in-frame clones only and misses some. Here the sample spans 85,000 to 130,000 clones, over 9.5% being singletons. The sequenced material came from PBMCs. All receptors come from a middle-aged man in good health and CMV-seropositive. The CDR3 runs from the conserved cysteine through the conserved F or W. Clone size is stated in some rows and not others, as once, few, many or a class when expanded.

clone_size: few
j_call: TRBJ2-2
v_call: TRBV11-3
cdr3_aa: CASTLRLGGELFF

clone_size: NA
j_call: TRBJ1-4
v_call: TRBV2
cdr3_aa: CASSAGDSIEKLFF

clone_size: few
j_call: TRBJ1-3
v_call: TRBV27
cdr3_aa: CASSLGGPGNTIYF

clone_size: few
j_call: TRBJ2-1
v_call: TRBV29-1
cdr3_aa: CSTRQTDPNEQFF

clone_size: NA
j_call: TRBJ1-5
v_call: TRBV15
cdr3_aa: CATSRDRGHQPQHF

clone_size: few
j_call: TRBJ2-1
v_call: TRBV11-2
cdr3_aa: CASSLERLAPGEQFF

clone_size: few
j_call: TRBJ1-1
v_call: TRBV12-5
cdr3_aa: CASVWGGVGTEAFF

clone_size: few
j_call: TRBJ2-1
v_call: TRBV7-3
cdr3_aa: CASSFMAGNEQFF

clone_size: few
j_call: TRBJ1-5
v_call: TRBV19
cdr3_aa: CASREQDYSNQPQHF

clone_size: NA
j_call: TRBJ1-2
v_call: TRBV5-6
cdr3_aa: CASLGQLGGYTF

clone_size: few
j_call: TRBJ2-1
v_call: TRBV7-9
cdr3_aa: CASSPVNGRANEQFF

clone_size: NA
j_call: TRBJ2-5
v_call: TRBV5-6
cdr3_aa: CASSTVAGGQTQYF

clone_size: few
j_call: TRBJ2-1
v_call: TRBV7-8
cdr3_aa: CASSVKPGQGADEQFF

clone_size: NA
j_call: TRBJ1-1
v_call: TRBV9
cdr3_aa: CASRDAGGTNTEAFF

clone_size: NA
j_call: TRBJ1-5
v_call: TRBV27
cdr3_aa: CASSSVSNQPQHF

clone_size: NA
j_call: TRBJ2-1
v_call: TRBV20-1
cdr3_aa: CSARQGLGQFF

clone_size: few
j_call: TRBJ2-7
v_call: TRBV4-1
cdr3_aa: CASSQESLAGIYEQYF

clone_size: NA
j_call: TRBJ2-3
v_call: TRBV9
cdr3_aa: CASSVDFGTDTQYF

clone_size: NA
j_call: TRBJ1-5
v_call: TRBV7-8
cdr3_aa: CASSLSSGGSNQPQHF

clone_size: NA
j_call: TRBJ1-5
v_call: TRBV25-1
cdr3_aa: CASSTGTLNQPQHF

clone_size: NA
j_call: TRBJ2-1
v_call: TRBV6-6
cdr3_aa: CASIRTSGRGDEQFF

clone_size: few
j_call: TRBJ2-1
v_call: TRBV27
cdr3_aa: CASSFSGLGANEQFF